One sample yielded the 14 T cell receptor beta chains listed below, sequenced in a study of blood T cell repertoires in COVID-19. Method: immunoSEQ multiplex PCR; TCRdb's copy keeps in-frame clones and lacks some. This sample has approximately 76,000 clones, with around 82% found just once. The sequenced material came from peripheral blood. Source of these receptors: a man older than 75 with active or convalescent COVID-19.

V is TRBV25-1 and J is TRBJ1-1; D is possibly TRBD1 (5 bases). V lost 1 base and J 10 bases, leaving 16 bases between the germline ends. This CDR3 region has 14 residues. Per the germline V gene, CDR1 is MGHDK and CDR2 is SYGVNS. CDR3 loop: CASSELSGQLGAFF. DNA for the CDR3: TGTGCCAGCAGTGAATTGTCAGGGCAATTGGGAGCTTTCTTT.

The rearrangement links TRBV6-6 to TRBJ1-3; TRBD1 matches 9 bases. Germline V gene sequence: CDR1 MNHNY, CDR2 SVGAGI (reference sequence). The V and J ends lost 6 bases and 4 bases, in that order; junction bases with no gene match: 4. This CDR3 has 14 amino acids. The CDR3 is CASSRTGDGNTIYF. The DNA for the CDR3 is TGTGCCAGCAGCCGGACAGGGGACGGAAACACCATATATTTT.

The rearrangement uses TRBV18 and TRBJ2-1, with TRBD2 identical over 7 bases. Per the germline V gene, CDR1 is KGHSH and CDR2 is LQKENI. The CDR3 consists of 14 residues. Losses at the gene ends were 6 bases for V and 10 bases for J; bases not matched to a gene: 12. As DNA, the CDR3 is TGTGCCAGCTCCTCCGTAGGACTAGGGAACGAGCAGTTCTTC. This gives the protein CASSSVGLGNEQFF.

The V gene is TRBV4-3, the J gene TRBJ2-7, with TRBD2 matching 10 bases. There are 16 residues in the CDR3. The germline CDR1 and CDR2 sequences are LGHNA and YSLEER. V lost 1 base and J lost 3; bases outside the gene matches: 6. The CDR3: CASSQVGSGRSYEQYF. The DNA of the CDR3 is TGCGCCAGCAGCCAAGTAGGTAGCGGGAGGAGCTACGAGCAGTACTTC.

The rearrangement links TRBV18 to TRBJ1-2, with 10 bases matching TRBD1. The length of the CDR3 is 16 residues. V trimming: 0 bases; J trimming: 4 bases; junction bases outside the gene matches: 5. Germline V CDR1 and CDR2: KGHSH, LQKENI. The CDR3 nucleotides read TGTGCCAGCTCACCACCGTCGACAGGGGGCGGCTATGGCTACACCTTC. This gives the protein CASSPPSTGGGYGYTF.

The V call is TRBV11-2, the J call TRBJ1-4, with TRBD1 matching over 7 bases. J gave up 0 bases and V 1 base, and 2 bases lay outside the gene matches. The germline gives CDR1 SGHAT, CDR2 FQNNGV. CDR3 size: 16 residues. The CDR3 bases are TGTGCCAGCAGCTTAGGGGACAGTCCAACTAATGAAAAACTGTTTTTT. This codes for CASSLGDSPTNEKLFF.

This chain uses TRBV7-8 with TRBJ2-3; 9 bases fit TRBD1. The length of the CDR3 is 20 residues. The V gene's germline CDR1 is SGHVS and CDR2 FQNEAQ. With V trimmed by 1 base and J by 4 bases, 18 bases remained unmatched. DNA for the CDR3: TGTGCCAGCAGCTTAGAGGTGACAGGGGGTTTGCGGACCGAAGCAGATACGCAGTATTTT. Protein sequence: CASSLEVTGGLRTEADTQYF.

The chain combines TRBV5-1 with TRBJ1-3; the D gene is possibly TRBD1 (6 bases). The CDR3 loop spans 12 amino acids. Germline V gives CDR1 SGHRS, CDR2 YFSETQ. V was pared by 3 bases and J by 11 bases, with 12 bases between. CDR3 sequence: CASSSTGTSIYF. Written as DNA, the CDR3 is TGCGCCAGCAGCTCAACAGGGACCTCCATATATTTT.

The chain links TRBV5-1 to TRBJ1-1; D possibly corresponds to TRBD1 (5 bases). V lost 1 base and J 5 bases, leaving 15 bases between the germline ends. The CDR3 is 15 residues long. Germline V gene sequence: CDR1 SGHRS, CDR2 YFSETQ. CDR3 sequence: CASSLQGLGGTEAFF. CDR3 sequence (DNA): TGCGCCAGCAGCTTGCAGGGACTCGGGGGAACTGAAGCTTTCTTT.

The chain joins TRBV3-1 (or the pseudogene TRBV3-2) to TRBJ2-5; D is possibly TRBD2 (6 bases). The CDR3 contains 15 residues. Per germline, CDR1 LGHDT and CDR2 YNNKEL (reference sequence). The V end was cut by 6 bases, the J end by 0 bases, with 14 bases between. CDR3 residues: CASREGYQYQETQYF. The CDR3 DNA reads TGTGCCAGCAGGGAGGGCTATCAGTACCAAGAGACCCAGTACTTC.

The gene calls are TRBV6-2 or TRBV6-3 and TRBJ2-3, with 9 bases that match TRBD2. The length of the CDR3 is 18 residues. The J segment lost 0 bases and the V segment lost 0 bases, leaving 7 bases of the junction unmatched. The germline V gene has CDR1 MNHEY and CDR2 SVGEGT. The CDR3 reads CASSYSWREGLSTDTQYF. Written as DNA, the CDR3 is TGTGCCAGCAGTTACTCCTGGCGGGAGGGCCTTAGCACAGATACGCAGTATTTT.

The chain joins TRBV11-2 to TRBJ1-2, with a tentative D call TRBD1 (6 bases). V dropped 2 bases and J dropped 2 bases, with 12 bases sitting between them. The CDR3 spans 15 residues. Germline assignment: CDR1 SGHAT and CDR2 FQNNGV. The CDR3 bases are TGTGCCAGCAGCTTATGGGGGGGCTGGAACTATGGCTACACCTTC. Its translation is CASSLWGGWNYGYTF.

This chain joins TRBV4-3 and TRBJ1-2; no clear D gene. Germline CDR1 is LGHNA and CDR2 is YSLEER. This CDR3 comprises 14 residues. Trimming pared 0 bases from V and 4 bases from J, leaving 9 bases between. The CDR3 DNA is TGCGCCAGCAGCCAAGATCACGGGTCCTATGGCTACACCTTC. Encoded protein: CASSQDHGSYGYTF.

There are a few counts of this clone. The rearrangement joins TRBV29-1 to TRBJ2-7; D remains ambiguous. The V end was cut by 1 base, the J end by 2 bases, with 9 bases between. The CDR3 extends over 13 amino acids. Germline-derived CDR1 and CDR2 are SQVTM and ANQGSEA. CDR3 bases: TGCAGCGTTGAAGTTGAGAAGACCTACGAGCAGTACTTC. Its translation is CSVEVEKTYEQYF.